This passage covers 5 T cell receptor beta chains from one sample sequenced in a study of STAT3 mutations in large granular lymphocyte leukemia. Only in-frame clones appear in the TCRdb table, and some are missing; sequencing was by immunoSEQ multiplex PCR. The sample has roughly 10,000 clones; more than 75% are singletons. These receptors' targets are unknown. Regarding the study as a whole: Every T-cell large granular lymphocyte leukemia patient had at least one immunodominant TCR beta clonotype.

Sequencing was performed on peripheral blood mononuclear cells. The receptors originated from a man in his 60s with T-cell large granular lymphocyte leukemia. Some clones in this sample may be carry-over from other donors' samples.

This clone was observed a handful of times. The chain combines TRBV7-9 with TRBJ1-5; D is possibly TRBD1 (5 bases). Trimming stripped 5 bases from V and 6 bases from J, with 11 bases between. The CDR3 extends over 13 amino acids. Per germline, CDR1 SEHNR and CDR2 FQNEAQ (reference sequence). CDR3 DNA: TGTGCCAGCAGCCCCGAGGGGTTTCAGCCCCAGCATTTT. Translated, it gives CASSPEGFQPQHF.

The chain recombines TRBV27 with TRBJ2-5, with D possibly matching TRBD2 (9 bases). The CDR3 sequence is 16 residues long. The V end was cut by 5 bases, the J end by 4 bases, with 20 bases between. Germline assignment: CDR1 MNHEY and CDR2 SMNVEV (reference sequence). The CDR3 DNA reads as TGTGCCAGCAGTGCCAGGGGGCGGGAGGGCCCAGAGACCCAGTACTTC. It specifies CASSARGREGPETQYF.

The chain employs TRBV11-2 and TRBJ1-1, with D possibly matching TRBD1 (6 bases). The germline CDR1 and CDR2 sequences are SGHAT and FQNNGV. The germline V and J ends were trimmed by 4 bases and 3 bases, with 15 bases remaining between them. The CDR3 totals 15 residues. This CDR3 reads CASSSIRGGHTEAFF. CDR3 bases: TGTGCCAGCAGCTCTATCAGGGGTGGTCACACTGAAGCTTTCTTT.

In nucleotides, the CDR3 is TGTGCCAGCAGAAAGGGACAGGCGAACACCGGGGAGCTGTTTTTT. This sequence encodes CASRKGQANTGELFF. This sequence joins TRBV6-5 and TRBJ2-2, with 8 bases aligning to TRBD1. Germline assignment: CDR1 MNHEY and CDR2 SVGAGI. V lost 6 bases to trimming and J lost 0 bases; unmatched junction nucleotides: 3. The CDR3 is made up of 15 amino acids.

The count of this clone is one. The V gene is TRBV10-3, the J gene TRBJ2-2; 8 bases map to TRBD1. Germline lookup yields CDR1 ENHRY and CDR2 SYGVKD. V lost 8 bases to trimming and J lost 3 bases; unmatched junction nucleotides: 5. The length of the CDR3 is 14 residues. CDR3 in DNA: TGTGCCATCGGACAGGGTTCGGACACCGGGGAGCTGTTTTTT. Protein product: CAIGQGSDTGELFF.